Following are 6 T cell receptor beta chains from one sample sequenced in a study of blood T cell repertoires in COVID-19. Sequencing was performed with immunoSEQ multiplex PCR; in TCRdb, only in-frame clones are kept and a portion is missing. The table lists under 450,000 clones, more than 70% of them singletons. The source material was peripheral blood. These TCRs come from a woman in her forties or fifties with COVID-19, enrolled during active disease.

The V gene is TRBV3-1 (or the pseudogene TRBV3-2), the J gene TRBJ2-7, with D tentatively TRBD1 (6 bases). Germline CDR1 LGHDT, CDR2 YNNKEL (reference sequence). V was pared by 6 bases and J by 7 bases, with 22 bases between. This CDR3 spans 15 amino acids. In nucleotides, the CDR3 is TGTGCCAGCAGTAATTCAGGGGTGGGAGACCTAGAGCAGTACTTC. Its translation is CASSNSGVGDLEQYF.

The chain has TRBV6-2 or TRBV6-3 and TRBJ2-7; the match to TRBD2 covers 10 bases. The CDR3 runs to 16 residues. Germline CDR1 MNHEY, CDR2 SVGEGT. V trimming: 0 bases; J trimming: 4 bases; junction bases outside the gene matches: 6. As DNA, the CDR3 is TGTGCCAGCAGTTACTCGAAACTAGCGGGGCCTTACGAGCAGTACTTC. Amino acid sequence: CASSYSKLAGPYEQYF.

The CDR3 sequence is CASSFIAGGFHNEQFF. Written as DNA, the CDR3 is TGCGCCAGCAGCTTTATAGCGGGGGGGTTCCACAATGAGCAGTTCTTC. The V and J genes are TRBV5-1 and TRBJ2-1; TRBD2 matches at 11 bases. The ends lost 2 bases at V and 5 bases at J; junction bases unmatched: 6. The CDR3 totals 16 residues. Per the germline V gene, CDR1 is SGHRS and CDR2 is YFSETQ.

V and J are TRBV21-1 and TRBJ2-4; the listed D gene, TRBD2, was not tested against the DNA. TRBV21-1 is a pseudogene. This CDR3 comprises 17 residues. CDR3 nucleotide sequence: TGTGCCAGCAGCAAATCGGTCGGTTCACTAGCCAAAAACATTCAGTACTTC. Its protein is CASSKSVGSLAKNIQYF.

V gene TRBV12-3 or TRBV12-4 combines with J gene TRBJ1-3; D is ambiguous. CDR3 length: 13 residues. V lost 3 bases to trimming and J lost 4 bases, with 7 bases between them. CDR3 loop: CASSFDKGNTIYF. The CDR3 DNA reads as TGTGCCAGCAGTTTCGACAAGGGAAACACCATATATTTT.

The chain couples TRBV24-1 to TRBJ2-1; possibly TRBD1 for D (6 bases). Germline CDR1 KGHDR, CDR2 SFDVKD. The CDR3 spans 16 residues. Trimming stripped 3 bases from V and 7 bases from J, with 18 bases between. The CDR3 region is CATSDRSQGLRNEQFF. The CDR3 coding sequence is TGTGCCACCAGTGATCGTTCGCAGGGGTTAAGGAATGAGCAGTTCTTC.